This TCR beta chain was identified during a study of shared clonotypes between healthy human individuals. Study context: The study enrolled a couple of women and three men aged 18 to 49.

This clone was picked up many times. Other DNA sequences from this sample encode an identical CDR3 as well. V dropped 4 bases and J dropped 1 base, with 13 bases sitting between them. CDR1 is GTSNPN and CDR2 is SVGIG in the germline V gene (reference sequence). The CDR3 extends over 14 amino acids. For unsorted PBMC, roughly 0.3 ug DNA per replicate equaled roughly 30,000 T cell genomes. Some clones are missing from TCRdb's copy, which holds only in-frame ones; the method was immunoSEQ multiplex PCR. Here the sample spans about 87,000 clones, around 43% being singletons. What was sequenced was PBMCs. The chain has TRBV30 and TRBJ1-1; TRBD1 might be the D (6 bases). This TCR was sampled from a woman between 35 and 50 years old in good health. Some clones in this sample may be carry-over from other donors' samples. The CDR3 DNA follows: TGTGCCTGGAAAGCGGGACATCGGAACACTGAAGCTTTCTTT. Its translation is CAWKAGHRNTEAFF.